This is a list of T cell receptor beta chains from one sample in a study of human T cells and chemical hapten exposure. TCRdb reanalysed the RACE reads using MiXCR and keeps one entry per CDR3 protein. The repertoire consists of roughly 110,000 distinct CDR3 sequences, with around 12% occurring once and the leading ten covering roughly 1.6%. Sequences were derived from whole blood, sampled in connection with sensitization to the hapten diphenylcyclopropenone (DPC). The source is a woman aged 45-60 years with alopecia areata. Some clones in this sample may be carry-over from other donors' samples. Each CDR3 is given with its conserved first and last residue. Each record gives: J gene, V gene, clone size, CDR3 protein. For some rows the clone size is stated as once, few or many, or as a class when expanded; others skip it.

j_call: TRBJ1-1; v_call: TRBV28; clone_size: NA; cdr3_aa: CASSLFRANTEAFF
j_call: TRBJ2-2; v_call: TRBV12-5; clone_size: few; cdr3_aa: CASGLTSGHMNTGELFF
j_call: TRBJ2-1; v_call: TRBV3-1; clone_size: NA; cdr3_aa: CASSQVTPGSEQFF
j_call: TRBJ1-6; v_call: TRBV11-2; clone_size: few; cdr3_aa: CASSLGGQGLPLHF
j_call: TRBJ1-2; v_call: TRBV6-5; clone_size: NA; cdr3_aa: CASSRGATGVPYGYTF
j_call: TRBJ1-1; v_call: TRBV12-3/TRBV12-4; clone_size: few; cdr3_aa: CASSPQGDEAFF
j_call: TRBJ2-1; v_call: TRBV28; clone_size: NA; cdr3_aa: CASSLGTNEQFF
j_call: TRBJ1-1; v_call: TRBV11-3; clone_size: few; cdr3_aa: CASSPGLSGYTEAFF
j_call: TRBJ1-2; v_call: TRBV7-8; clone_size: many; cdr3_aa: CASSGYYGYTF
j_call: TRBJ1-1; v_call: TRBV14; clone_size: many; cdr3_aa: CASSQEALDGFEYTEAFF
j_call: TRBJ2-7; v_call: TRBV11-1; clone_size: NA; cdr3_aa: CASSLGDSYEQYF
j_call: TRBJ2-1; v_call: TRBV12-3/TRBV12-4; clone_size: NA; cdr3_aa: CASQRQSLLNEQFF
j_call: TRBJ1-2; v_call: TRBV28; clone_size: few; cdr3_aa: CASSPPHPGQTYGYTF
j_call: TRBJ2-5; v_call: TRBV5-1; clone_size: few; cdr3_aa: CASRTFDRSGTQYF
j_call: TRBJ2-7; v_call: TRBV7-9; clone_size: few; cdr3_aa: CASSLPAVSYEQYF
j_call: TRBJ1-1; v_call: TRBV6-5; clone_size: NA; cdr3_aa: CASSTDTEAFF
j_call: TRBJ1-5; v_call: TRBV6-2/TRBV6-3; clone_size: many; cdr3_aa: CASSYAGGFQPQHF
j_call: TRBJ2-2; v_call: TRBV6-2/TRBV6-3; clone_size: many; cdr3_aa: CASSYSNPRELFF
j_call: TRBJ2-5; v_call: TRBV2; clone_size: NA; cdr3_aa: CAARREQETQYF
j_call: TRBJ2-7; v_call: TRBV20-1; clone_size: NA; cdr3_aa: CSASLQAGSYEQYF
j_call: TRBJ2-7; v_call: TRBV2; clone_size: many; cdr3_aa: CASSDERGPVEQYF
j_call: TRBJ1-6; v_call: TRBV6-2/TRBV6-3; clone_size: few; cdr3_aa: CASSRGQLYNSPLHF
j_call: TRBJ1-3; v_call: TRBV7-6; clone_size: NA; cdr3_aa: CASSLTAPLGPSGNTIYF
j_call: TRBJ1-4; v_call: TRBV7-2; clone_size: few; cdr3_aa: CASSPNRDEKLFF
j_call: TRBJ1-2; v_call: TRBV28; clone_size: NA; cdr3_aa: CASSLTGGVGGYTF
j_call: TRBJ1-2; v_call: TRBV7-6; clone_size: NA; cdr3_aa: CASSVRLNYGYTF
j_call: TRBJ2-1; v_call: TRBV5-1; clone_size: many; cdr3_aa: CASMGGLIIGYNEQFF
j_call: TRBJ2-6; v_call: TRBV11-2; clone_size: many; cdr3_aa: CASSPAAGANVLTF
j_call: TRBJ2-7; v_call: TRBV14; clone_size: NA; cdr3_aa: CASSRMGQGNYEQYF
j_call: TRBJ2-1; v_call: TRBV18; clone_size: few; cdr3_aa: CASSRVASGSSSYNEQFF
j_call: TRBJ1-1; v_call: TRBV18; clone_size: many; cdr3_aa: CASSPPGQQVSGFF
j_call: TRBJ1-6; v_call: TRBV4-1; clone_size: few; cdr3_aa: CASSQEGRDDSPLHF
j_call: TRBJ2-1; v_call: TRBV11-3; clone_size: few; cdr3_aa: CASSPRGAGAYNEQFF
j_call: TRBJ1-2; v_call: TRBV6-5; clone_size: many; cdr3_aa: CASTRALDYGYTF
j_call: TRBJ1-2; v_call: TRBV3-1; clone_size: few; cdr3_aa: CASSLGQGTDGYTF
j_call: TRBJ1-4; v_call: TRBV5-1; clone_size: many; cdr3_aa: CAGERGQRF
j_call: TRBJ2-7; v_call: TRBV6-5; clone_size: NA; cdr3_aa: CASNLGQRLHNSYEQYF
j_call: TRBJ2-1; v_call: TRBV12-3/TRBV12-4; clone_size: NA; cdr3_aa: CASSLGLAGVNEQFF
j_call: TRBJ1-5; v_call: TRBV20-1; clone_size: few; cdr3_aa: CSATDRQGVGQPQHF
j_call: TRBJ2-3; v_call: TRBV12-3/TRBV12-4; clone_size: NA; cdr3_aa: CASSPPWDTQYF
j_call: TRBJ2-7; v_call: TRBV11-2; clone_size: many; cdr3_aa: CASSLDRAPWGEQYF
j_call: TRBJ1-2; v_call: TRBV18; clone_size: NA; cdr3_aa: CASSLIGDGANYGYTF
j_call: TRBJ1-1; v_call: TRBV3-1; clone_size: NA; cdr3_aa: CASSRNGRMNTEAFF
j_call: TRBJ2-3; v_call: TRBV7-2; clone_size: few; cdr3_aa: CASRVGLAGRRDTQYF
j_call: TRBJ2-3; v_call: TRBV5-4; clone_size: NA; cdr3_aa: CASSWDSLSDTQYF
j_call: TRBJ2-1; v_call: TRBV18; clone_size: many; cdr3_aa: CASSPQGGSENNEQFF
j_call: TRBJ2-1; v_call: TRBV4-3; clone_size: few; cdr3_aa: CASTLDRAGDEQFF
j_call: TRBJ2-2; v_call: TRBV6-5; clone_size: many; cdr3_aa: CASAPKANTGELFF
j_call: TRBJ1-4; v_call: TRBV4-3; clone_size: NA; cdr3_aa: CASSQDMLLVIGCPFF
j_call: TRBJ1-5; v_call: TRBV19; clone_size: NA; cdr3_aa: CASRDQGNSNQPQHF
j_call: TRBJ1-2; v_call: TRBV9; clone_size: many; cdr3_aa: CARRKAGHYGYTF